The 19 T cell receptor beta chains listed next were all sequenced from one sample in a study of control samples from healthy donors and cancer patients. Generated by immunoSEQ multiplex PCR, the TCRdb table keeps only in-frame clones and is missing some. This sample has about 35,000 clones, with 86% found just once. Sequenced: PBMCs. The receptors shown here come from a woman aged 40-49 years with lung cancer.

The rearrangement links TRBV7-2 to TRBJ2-6; 11 nucleotides align to TRBD2. Trimming removed 3 bases from V and 2 bases from J; junction bases left unmatched: 3. The CDR3 is made up of 17 amino acids. The germline gives CDR1 SGHTA, CDR2 FQGNSA. The CDR3 sequence: CASSFIAGGPGANVLTF. CDR3 DNA sequence: TGTGCCAGCAGCTTTATAGCGGGGGGGCCTGGGGCCAACGTCCTGACTTTC.

The chain carries TRBV6-5 and TRBJ2-6; D is uncertain. CDR3 size: 13 residues. The germline V gene encodes CDR1 MNHEY and CDR2 SVGAGI. Deletions cut 5 bases from V and 2 bases from J, with 4 bases between. In DNA, the CDR3 is TGTGCCAGCAGTCGAGCTGGGGCCAACGTCCTGACTTTC. This gives the protein CASSRAGANVLTF.

This chain joins TRBV20-1 and TRBJ1-1, with D uncertain. The CDR3 contains 12 residues. From germline, CDR1 is DFQATT and CDR2 SNEGSKA (reference sequence). V was shortened by 3 bases and J by 7 bases, with 12 bases between the two germline ends. The CDR3 DNA follows: TGCAGTGCTAGTATCAGTGATTATGAAGCTTTCTTT. It is translated as CSASISDYEAFF.

The rearrangement uses TRBV27 and TRBJ2-3; D perhaps matches TRBD1 (5 bases). Trimming shortened V by 5 bases and J by 0 bases, and 15 bases separated the two germline ends. Germline values: CDR1 MNHEY, CDR2 SMNVEV (reference sequence). This CDR3 is 16 amino acids long. The CDR3 region is CASSALRQGSTDTQYF. Here the CDR3 DNA reads TGTGCCAGCAGTGCCCTCCGGCAGGGCAGCACAGATACGCAGTATTTT.

The CDR3 DNA is TGTGCCAGCAGCCCGTGGGGGACGGCTGAAGCTTTCTTT. Translation: CASSPWGTAEAFF. V and J are TRBV3-1 (or the pseudogene TRBV3-2) and TRBJ1-1; a weak D match, TRBD1 (5 bases). This CDR3 has 13 residues. From germline, CDR1 is LGHDT and CDR2 YNNKEL (reference sequence). Trimming removed 4 bases from V and 6 bases from J, with 12 bases in between.

This clone was recorded only once. The chain has TRBV28 and TRBJ2-3; D possibly corresponds to TRBD2 (7 bases). Germline V gene data show CDR1 as MDHEN and CDR2 as SYDVKM. Trimming stripped 5 bases from V and 0 bases from J, with 24 bases between. CDR3 length: 19 amino acids. The CDR3 loop is CASSPTTSGGASSTDTQYF. CDR3 nucleotide sequence: TGTGCCAGCAGTCCCACGACTAGTGGGGGGGCTTCTAGCACAGATACGCAGTATTTT.

This clone is a singleton in its sample. The CDR3 region has the DNA TGTGCCAGCAGTGGAACAGGGGTGGGCACAGATACGCAGTATTTT. Protein sequence: CASSGTGVGTDTQYF. This chain joins TRBV2 and TRBJ2-3; 7 bases are shared with TRBD1. The CDR3 contains 15 residues. CDR1 is SNHLY, CDR2 FYNNEI, per germline. The V gene end was trimmed by 4 bases and the J gene end by 1 base; junction bases not matched to a gene: 5.

This clone was counted a single time. The rearrangement links TRBV4-3 to TRBJ2-3; D possibly corresponds to TRBD2 (6 bases). The length of the CDR3 is 17 residues. V was clipped by 1 base and J by 0 bases, with 14 bases between them. The germline CDR1 and CDR2 sequences are LGHNA and YSLEER. CDR3 nucleotide sequence: TGCGCCAGCAGCCAAGGGCGGCGGGGCCGTAGCACAGATACGCAGTATTTT. This encodes CASSQGRRGRSTDTQYF.

The rearrangement joins TRBV18 to TRBJ2-7; TRBD1 aligns across 9 bases. CDR3 size: 15 residues. Germline V lookup: CDR1 KGHSH, CDR2 LQKENI. V shed 2 bases, J shed 2 bases, and the junction held 4 bases outside the gene matches. CDR3 loop: CASSPRGTGTYEQYF. Written as DNA, the CDR3 is TGTGCCAGCTCACCAAGGGGGACAGGGACCTACGAGCAGTACTTC.

This rearrangement joins TRBV28 to TRBJ2-5; D gene uncertain. Trimming removed 6 bases from V and 2 bases from J, with 4 bases in between. Germline CDR1 and CDR2: MDHEN and SYDVKM. The CDR3 loop spans 11 amino acids. The CDR3 loop is CASSLQETQYF. The CDR3 nucleotides read TGTGCCAGCAGCCTACAAGAGACCCAGTACTTC.

The chain carries TRBV4-1 and TRBJ1-2; D might be TRBD1 (5 bases). CDR3 length: 16 residues. CDR1 and CDR2 from the germline V gene are MGHRA and YSYEKL. V was shortened by 1 base and J by 5 bases, with 17 bases between the two germline ends. In DNA form, the CDR3 reads TGCGCCAGCAGCCAAGGCGGGACCTTCCCCGCGTATGGCTACACCTTC. Amino acid sequence: CASSQGGTFPAYGYTF.

The CDR3 loop is CASSVGDLGSGYTF. DNA of the CDR3: TGTGCCAGTAGTGTGGGGGACCTCGGGAGCGGCTACACCTTC. The V call is TRBV19, the J call TRBJ1-2; D may be TRBD1 (5 bases). Germline loops: CDR1 LNHDA, CDR2 SQIVND (reference sequence). CDR3 size: 14 residues. The germline V and J ends were trimmed by 5 bases and 8 bases, with 18 bases remaining between them.

V usage is TRBV5-1 and J usage is TRBJ1-2; D may be TRBD1 (5 bases). V gave up 4 bases and J gave up 3 bases, with 19 bases separating them. The CDR3 covers 16 residues. The germline gives CDR1 SGHRS, CDR2 YFSETQ. CDR3 sequence reads: CASSGSTDSGDYGYTF. CDR3 coding DNA: TGCGCCAGCAGCGGGTCTACGGACTCGGGGGACTATGGCTACACCTTC.

The rearrangement uses TRBV7-9 and TRBJ1-1; 9 nucleotides align to TRBD1. The V gene end was trimmed by 5 bases and the J gene end by 8 bases; junction bases not matched to a gene: 6. Germline CDR1 is SEHNR and CDR2 is FQNEAQ (reference sequence). CDR3 size: 13 residues. Here the CDR3 DNA reads TGTGCCAGCAGCCCGGACAGGGGTGGAGAAGCTTTCTTT. Amino acids: CASSPDRGGEAFF. Full variable domain (missing parts from reference TRBV7-9 and TRBJ1-1): DTGVSQNPRHKITKRGQNVTFRCDPISEHNRLYWYRQTLGQGPEFLTYFQNEAQLEKSRLLSDRFSAERPKGSFSTLEIQRTEQGDSAMYLCASSPDRGGEAFFGQGTRLTVV.

The chain carries TRBV9 and TRBJ2-2, with 7 bases aligning to TRBD1. The germline gives CDR1 SGDLS, CDR2 YYNGEE. CDR3 length: 17 amino acids. V was pared by 4 bases and J by 4 bases, with 13 bases of the junction left unmatched. DNA of the CDR3: TGTGCCAGCAGCTTGGCAGGGGGAATGGCGAGCACCGGGGAGCTGTTTTTT. It is translated as CASSLAGGMASTGELFF.

V and J are TRBV5-1 and TRBJ1-2, with TRBD1 matching over 9 bases. The V gene end was trimmed by 3 bases and the J gene end by 3 bases; junction bases not matched to a gene: 6. The germline CDR1 and CDR2 sequences are SGHRS and YFSETQ. CDR3 length: 15 amino acids. As DNA, the CDR3 is TGCGCCAGCAGCTCTACAGGGGGCGCAGACTATGGCTACACCTTC. This gives the protein CASSSTGGADYGYTF.

The chain is built from TRBV28 and TRBJ1-1; D perhaps matches TRBD1 (5 bases). CDR3 length equals 14 residues. V shed 1 base and J shed 1 base, with 7 bases lying between them. The germline V gene encodes CDR1 MDHEN and CDR2 SYDVKM. The CDR3 DNA sequence: TGTGCCAGCAGTTTATCCAGGGCGAACACTGAAGCTTTCTTT. Translated: CASSLSRANTEAFF.

DNA for the CDR3: TGCGCCAGCAGTCATCATGGGGCCCGAAACACCATATATTTT. This encodes CASSHHGARNTIYF. The rearrangement uses TRBV23-1 and TRBJ1-3; tentative D call: TRBD1 (5 bases). TRBV23-1 is treated as an ORF (open reading frame) with a function not yet certain. The CDR3 length is 14 residues. With 3 bases removed from V and 5 bases from J, the gap between germline ends came to 11 bases.

This clone came up once. V usage is TRBV5-1 and J usage is TRBJ1-4; no clear D gene. Trimming stripped 6 bases from V and 5 bases from J, with 14 bases between. The germline gives CDR1 SGHRS, CDR2 YFSETQ. This CDR3 region has 14 residues. The CDR3 reads CASKTGPTNEKLFF. The DNA of the CDR3 is TGCGCCAGCAAAACCGGACCGACAAATGAAAAACTGTTTTTT.